A selection of T cell receptor beta chains follows, all from one sample in a study of T cells in Graves' hyperthyroidism and ophthalmopathy. TCRdb fed the multiplex PCR reads into MiXCR, producing one record per CDR3 protein. Found here are 500,000 to 750,000 distinct CDR3 sequences, 46% of them singletons; the top ten hold about 8.3%. Sequenced input: peripheral blood or thyroid tissue (not recorded which). These receptors all come from a woman aged 18-29 years with Graves' hyperthyroidism. Each CDR3 is given with its conserved first and last residue. The D gene is left open where the match is weak. Not every row has a clone size; where given, it reads once, few, many or a size class.

J gene | D gene | clone size | V gene | CDR3 DNA | CDR3 protein
TRBJ2-2 | TRBD1 | many | TRBV29-1 | TGCAGCGTTGACAGGGGGCACGGCACCGGGGAGCTGTTTTTT | CSVDRGHGTGELFF
TRBJ2-7 | NA | many | TRBV6-6 | TGTGCCAGCAGTTATGACGACACCTCCTACGAGCAGTACTTC | CASSYDDTSYEQYF
TRBJ1-2 | NA | NA | TRBV7-1 | TGTGCCAGCAGTCCAGCGGGTAGGAAAGGATATTATGGCTACACCTTC | CASSPAGRKGYYGYTF
TRBJ2-3 | NA | many | TRBV2 | TGTGCCAGCAGTTACGGACAGTCTTACACAGATACGCAGTATTTT | CASSYGQSYTDTQYF
TRBJ1-1 | TRBD1 | many | TRBV5-1 | TGCGCCAGCAGCTTGGGGACTCCGGGACAGGGATTGAACACTGAAGCTTTCTTT | CASSLGTPGQGLNTEAFF
TRBJ1-2 | NA | NA | TRBV24-1 | TGTGCCACCAGTGACGGTAGGGGCTACACCTTC | CATSDGRGYTF
TRBJ2-7 | TRBD2 | many | TRBV20-1 | TGCAGTGCTAGAGATTTGAGCGGGAGCCTTGACGAGCAGTACTTC | CSARDLSGSLDEQYF
TRBJ1-2 | NA | few | TRBV19 | TGTGCCAGTAGTAAGCACGGGACAAACTATGGCTACACCTTC | CASSKHGTNYGYTF
TRBJ2-7 | NA | once | TRBV20-1 | TGCAGTGCTTCCCTCGGGGGCGGGAGCTACGAGCAGTACTTC | CSASLGGGSYEQYF
TRBJ1-3 | TRBD1 | NA | TRBV7-2 | TGTGCCAGCAGTACAGGGGCGGACACCATATATTTT | CASSTGADTIYF
TRBJ2-1 | TRBD1 | NA | TRBV6-1 | TGTGCCATCAGTGGACAGGCCAGCTCCTACAATGAGCAGTTCTTC | CAISGQASSYNEQFF
TRBJ2-7 | NA | NA | TRBV9 | TGTGCCAGCAGCCATACCATCCAGCGGGCAACCTACGAGCAGTACTTC | CASSHTIQRATYEQYF
TRBJ2-3 | NA | NA | TRBV29-1 | TGCAGCGTTGTGAGACCGATTGACGGCACAGATACGCAGTATTTT | CSVVRPIDGTDTQYF
TRBJ2-5 | NA | NA | TRBV5-1 | TGCGCCAGCAGCTTGGCGGTAGGGAGCAATCAGTACTTC | CASSLAVGSNQYF
TRBJ1-4 | NA | NA | TRBV18 | TGTGCCAGCTCCCTCCCGGGACCGTATTTTGAAAAACTGTTTTTT | CASSLPGPYFEKLFF
TRBJ1-1 | NA | NA | TRBV4-3 | TGCGCCAGCAGCCAAGACTTTGGAGGGGACACTGAAGCTTTCTTT | CASSQDFGGDTEAFF
TRBJ2-7 | NA | NA | TRBV20-1 | TGCAGTGCTAGAGGACTTCGGCTCTACGAGCAGTACTTC | CSARGLRLYEQYF
TRBJ2-7 | TRBD2 | NA | TRBV15 | TGTGCCACCAGCGTTGCGGCTAGCGGGATGTACGAGCAGTACTTC | CATSVAASGMYEQYF
TRBJ2-4 | NA | few | TRBV20-1 | TGCAGTGCTCCTGATACAGCCAAAAACATTCAGTACTTC | CSAPDTAKNIQYF
TRBJ2-2 | NA | many | TRBV24-1 | TGTGCCACCAGTGATTTAACCCCGGAGGAAAAAGGGGAGCTGTTTTTT | CATSDLTPEEKGELFF
TRBJ2-1 | TRBD1 | few | TRBV9 | TGTGCCAGCAGTGTGACAGGGGATGAGCAGTTCTTC | CASSVTGDEQFF
TRBJ1-6 | NA | many | TRBV18 | TGTGCCAGCTCACCAGATCTACAGAGCTCCTATAATTCACCCCTCCACTTT | CASSPDLQSSYNSPLHF
TRBJ2-7 | TRBD2 | many | TRBV2 | TGTGCCAGCCAGAAGGGGCCTAGCGGGAGTGGGTACGAGCAGTACTTC | CASQKGPSGSGYEQYF
TRBJ1-2 | NA | NA | TRBV29-1 | TGCAGCGCATACGGGGGGCAAGGCTATGGCTACACCTTC | CSAYGGQGYGYTF
TRBJ2-7 | TRBD2 | many | TRBV5-8 | TGTGCCAGCAGCTCTGAATATGGGACTAGCGGGCCGACCTACGAGCAGTACTTC | CASSSEYGTSGPTYEQYF
TRBJ1-2 | NA | many | TRBV12-5 | TGTGCTTGTAGGAAGGGGGTTGGCTACACCTTC | CACRKGVGYTF
TRBJ2-7 | NA | NA | TRBV7-2 | TGTGCCAGCCTACCAACAGCGGGCACCGGGGAGCAGTACTTC | CASLPTAGTGEQYF
TRBJ2-3 | NA | many | TRBV15 | TGTGCCACCGGGGTCCGGGATACGGAGTATTTT | CATGVRDTEYF
TRBJ1-1 | NA | many | TRBV18 | TGTGCCAGCTCGAACGATCCGGACACTGAAGCTTTCTTT | CASSNDPDTEAFF
TRBJ1-5 | TRBD1 | NA | TRBV29-1 | TGCAGCGCTAGACAGGGTTGGGATCAGCCCCAGCATTTT | CSARQGWDQPQHF
TRBJ2-7 | NA | many | TRBV10-3 | TGTGCCATCAGTGCCCCAACAGGGACCGAGCAGTACTTC | CAISAPTGTEQYF
TRBJ2-7 | NA | NA | TRBV18 | TGTGCCAGCTCGCCGGGGGCTCTCTACGAGCAGTACTTC | CASSPGALYEQYF
TRBJ2-1 | NA | many | TRBV6-6 | TGTGCCAGCAGTTACTCGAGAAGGCGGACAAGCTCCTACAATGAGCAGTTCTTC | CASSYSRRRTSSYNEQFF
TRBJ1-2 | TRBD1 | NA | TRBV2 | TGTGCCAGCAGTGTGGGGAGCGACAGGGCCTATGGCTACACCTTC | CASSVGSDRAYGYTF
TRBJ1-1 | NA | NA | TRBV29-1 | TGCAGCCTAAACAGGGACCCGAACACTGAAGCTTTCTTT | CSLNRDPNTEAFF
TRBJ2-2 | NA | many | TRBV5-1 | TGCGCCTGGGGCGGGGACAGAGACACCGGGGAGCTGTTTTTT | CAWGGDRDTGELFF
TRBJ2-7 | NA | many | TRBV4-3 | TGCGCCAGCAGCCTAACCCGGCTAGGAAACTACGAGCAGTACTTC | CASSLTRLGNYEQYF
TRBJ2-1 | TRBD2 | NA | TRBV20-1 | TGCAGTGCTAGAGATCCGAGCGGGAGTCAATCCTACAATGAGCAGTTCTTC | CSARDPSGSQSYNEQFF